Below, one T cell receptor beta chain is given with its context. This receptor's antigen is unknown. A read error may account for a junction end that differs from germline. Blood RNA was extracted from unsorted whole blood using TRIzol reagent, and germline DNA was obtained with the DNeasy Blood & Tissue kit. Patients had chronic HBV infection and were treatment-naive at sampling. Before surgery, approximately 4 milliliters of peripheral blood were collected into K2EDTA tubes. The sample originates from a study of tumor-infiltrating lymphocytes in primary liver carcinoma (dated by TCRdb to 2017 to 2019). About the investigation overall: Between late 2015 and March 2016, about 5 patients in China with histopathologically diagnosed primary liver carcinoma had their tumors surgically resected. TCRbeta repertoire sequencing, expression microarrays and whole-exome sequencing were combined in the study across five regions of each liver tumor, with adjacent normal tissue and blood also included. A total of roughly 35 specimens from 5 patients went through TCRbeta repertoire sequencing, namely 25 tumor regions, 5 adjacent noncancerous liver tissues and 5 peripheral blood samples. Repertoires from technical replicates were highly reproducible, with mean shared-clone rates roughly 0.9 and correlation coefficients above 0.98. Of the five patients, three men and two women aged 30 to 69 years, four had hepatocellular carcinoma and one had combined HCC and intrahepatic cholangiocarcinoma. The five patients had tumors staged T1-T3 N0M0, with maximum diameters ranging from about 4.2 to 11 cm. Each sample produced about 3.5 to 8 million productive TCRbeta reads, and read depth showed no significant difference between tissue types. Study-wide conclusions, independent of this receptor: Pairs of tumor regions showed greater repertoire overlap (mean about 35%) than tumor-adjacent pairs (roughly 17%) or tumor-blood pairs (roughly 14%), which is consistent with antigen-driven expansion. Because only the TCR beta chain was sequenced and unpaired alpha chains were not captured, true repertoire diversity is likely underestimated. The top 250 clones accounted for a significantly greater share of the repertoire in tumors than in blood (p = 0.039). With just a handful of patients in the study, the authors point out that the findings should be validated in a larger study. Comparison of CD4+ and CD8+ T cell repertoires was precluded by the use of bulk unsorted samples.

A constant-region primer and ProtoScript II reverse transcriptase were used to reverse-transcribe TCRbeta-specific cDNA from roughly 0.55 ug total RNA. TCRbeta libraries were built with three nested multiplex PCR rounds, a slightly modified ARM-PCR procedure. Each of the first two PCR rounds ran for roughly 9 cycles and used multiplex TRBV1-TRBV30 forward primers together with a Cbeta reverse primer. Sample barcodes and Illumina adapters were added in a final 25-cycle PCR using Deep VentR polymerase. Before sequencing, amplicons between 200 and 500 bp were purified from gel using a QIAquick gel extraction kit. An Illumina HiSeq 2500 was used to sequence the TCRbeta amplicons, generating 250-bp paired-end reads. The published analysis was carried out like this. To recover full CDR3 sequences, reads were quality-trimmed using Trimmomatic v0.33 and paired reads were then merged using FLASH v1.2.11. V, D and J germline segments were assigned to the rearranged TCRbeta sequences by MiGEC v1.2.1b. Clonotype statistics and Shannon-Wiener diversity indices were calculated with VDJtools v1.0.0. To reduce sampling bias, subsequent analyses other than the diversity analysis used only the 250 most abundant clonotypes in each sample. In TCRdb, the public reads were trimmed at Q25 with fastp and aligned with MiXCR, with productive beta chains retained. When rows share a CDR3 protein, they turn into one entry using the most common DNA and genes. TCRdb, not the authors, supplied the V and J calls. This sample lists fewer than 350,000 distinct CDR3 sequences; approximately 60% were detected once. The ten biggest clones cover around 9.5% of the sample.

The CDR3 numbers 17 residues from cysteine through phenylalanine. Of all the DNA, just the CDR3 is kept, 51 bases in frame from base 1. CDR1 and CDR2, looked up from the germline V gene, are MNHEY and SVGAGI. This TCR derives from a man aged 35-49 years with primary liver carcinoma and hepatitis B virus infection. Rearrangement joined TRBV6-5 to TRBJ1-6; D gene: possibly TRBD1, on 6 matching bases. Sequencing was done on a sample of peripheral blood. The CDR3 protein: CVSSQIQGANYNSPLHF. The DNA sequence follows: TGTGTCAGCAGTCAAATACAGGGCGCCAACTATAATTCACCCCTCCACTTT.